The 26 T cell receptor beta chains below all came from one sample that was sequenced in a study of Ad26.COV2.S vaccination and SARS-CoV-2 variants. Measured with immunoSEQ multiplex PCR; TCRdb has only the in-frame clones, and not every one. The sample lists about 460,000 clones; 80% to 90% were seen once. The treatment is: roughly 18 received Ad26.COV2.S at low or high dose, single or two shots; about 5 received placebo; per-sample allocation not given. Sampling was performed 63 days after the first vaccine or placebo injection. Sequenced here: peripheral blood, sampled in a trial of Ad26.COV2.S vaccine versus placebo. Every receptor here comes from a person aged 18-60 years who received the Ad26.COV2.S COVID-19 vaccine or a placebo.

The rearrangement joins TRBV15 to TRBJ2-5; D call uncertain. The CDR3 length is 14 residues. Trimming stripped 3 bases from V and 0 bases from J, with 8 bases between. Germline V gene sequence: CDR1 LNHNV, CDR2 YYDKDF (reference sequence). The CDR3 nucleotides read TGTGCCACCAGCAGTATCCGGAACCAAGAGACCCAGTACTTC. It encodes CATSSIRNQETQYF.

The chain links TRBV10-3 to TRBJ1-2; 7 bases align to TRBD1. This CDR3 contains 14 residues. V lost 6 bases, J lost 0 bases, and 4 bases stayed unmatched. Germline CDR1 is ENHRY and CDR2 is SYGVKD. CDR3 loop: CAISRTGANYGYTF. The CDR3 region has the DNA TGTGCCATCAGCCGGACAGGAGCTAACTATGGCTACACCTTC.

The V and J genes are TRBV7-2 and TRBJ2-4; the D gene is possibly TRBD2 (5 bases). This CDR3 has 18 residues. V was trimmed by 1 base and J by 2 bases, leaving 18 bases between them. CDR1 is SGHTA, CDR2 FQGNSA, per germline. CDR3: CASSLEASPGWTKNIQYF. CDR3 bases: TGTGCCAGCAGCTTAGAAGCTAGCCCGGGCTGGACCAAAAACATTCAGTACTTC. Complete variable domain (other parts from reference TRBV7-2 and TRBJ2-4): GAGVSQSPSNKVTEKGKDVELRCDPISGHTALYWYRQSLGQGLEFLIYFQGNSAPDKSGLPSDRFSAERTGGSVSTLTIQRTQQEDSAVYLCASSLEASPGWTKNIQYFGAGTRLSVL.

The J gene is TRBJ2-2, the V gene TRBV7-2; D tentatively reads TRBD1 or TRBD2 (6 bases each). V shed 3 bases and J shed 7 bases, with 15 bases lying between them. This CDR3 contains 15 residues. CDR1 SGHTA and CDR2 FQGNSA come from the germline V gene. CDR3 in amino acids: CASSFSWGAGGELFF. The CDR3 coding sequence is TGTGCCAGCAGCTTTTCGTGGGGGGCCGGCGGGGAGCTGTTTTTT.

The chain carries TRBV4-1 and TRBJ2-1, with a weak D call TRBD2 (6 bases). In germline, CDR1 is MGHRA, CDR2 YSYEKL. V lost 4 bases and J 1 base, leaving 17 bases between the germline ends. The CDR3 has 17 amino acids. The CDR3, as DNA: TGCGCCAGCAGCCTACAACCAGCGGGTAGATCCTACAATGAGCAGTTCTTC. Translation gives CASSLQPAGRSYNEQFF.

V and J are TRBV5-4 and TRBJ1-5; the D gene is possibly TRBD1 (5 bases). This CDR3 spans 12 amino acids. V lost 4 bases and J 7 bases, leaving 9 bases between the germline ends. Germline V lookup: CDR1 SGHNT, CDR2 YYREEE (reference sequence). CDR3 in DNA: TGTGCCAGCAGCCTGAAGGGGCAGCCCCAGCATTTT. Residues: CASSLKGQPQHF.

The V gene is TRBV7-9, the J gene TRBJ1-4; D might be TRBD1 (5 bases). Trimming shortened V by 7 bases and J by 5 bases, and 8 bases separated the two germline ends. The CDR3 has 12 amino acids. Germline V gives CDR1 SEHNR, CDR2 FQNEAQ (reference sequence). CDR3 sequence: CASMGQNEKLFF. The DNA of the CDR3 is TGTGCCAGCATGGGGCAAAATGAAAAACTGTTTTTT.

The chain uses TRBV7-9 and TRBJ1-5; weak D call: TRBD1 (5 bases). V lost 5 bases to trimming and J lost 0 bases, with 11 bases between them. Germline CDR1 SEHNR, CDR2 FQNEAQ (reference sequence). CDR3 length equals 15 residues. This CDR3 is CASSRQNNSNQPQHF. The CDR3 DNA reads TGTGCCAGCAGCAGACAGAATAATAGCAATCAGCCCCAGCATTTT.

The V call is TRBV2, the J call TRBJ2-3, with unresolved D. The CDR3 sequence is 15 residues long. CDR1 and CDR2 (germline): SNHLY, FYNNEI. Trimming took off 3 bases at V and 2 bases at J, with 12 bases between the two ends. The CDR3 protein is CASSDYSQITDTQYF. The CDR3 DNA sequence: TGTGCCAGCAGTGATTACAGTCAGATCACAGATACGCAGTATTTT.

Only one count was recorded for this clone. The chain is built from TRBV12-3 or TRBV12-4 and TRBJ2-2, with 8 bases that match TRBD2. The CDR3 consists of 13 residues. J lost 2 bases, V lost 8 bases, and 1 base had no gene match. CDR3 sequence (DNA): TGTGCCAGCGGGACTAGTAACACCGGGGAGCTGTTTTTT. Translation: CASGTSNTGELFF.

The chain's CDR3 is CASSLGDRGDEQFF. CDR3 DNA sequence: TGTGCCAGCAGCTTAGGTGACAGGGGCGATGAGCAGTTCTTC. The chain carries TRBV7-9 and TRBJ2-1; 8 bases fit TRBD1. The V and J ends lost 1 base and 8 bases, in that order; junction bases with no gene match: 4. CDR3 length equals 14 residues. CDR1 is SEHNR, CDR2 FQNEAQ, per germline (reference sequence).

V gene TRBV2 combines with J gene TRBJ2-7; D perhaps matches TRBD1 (5 bases). V shed 6 bases and J shed 3 bases, with 9 bases lying between them. The CDR3 has 12 amino acids. Germline V CDR1 and CDR2: SNHLY, FYNNEI. CDR3 sequence: CASRDTFYEQYF. CDR3 nucleotide sequence: TGTGCCAGCAGGGACACGTTCTACGAGCAGTACTTC.

The V call is TRBV4-1, the J call TRBJ2-1, with 12 bases matching TRBD2. CDR3 length: 20 residues. From germline, CDR1 is MGHRA and CDR2 YSYEKL. With V trimmed by 0 bases and J by 4 bases, 13 bases remained unmatched. The CDR3, as DNA: TGCGCCAGCAGCCAAGAAGGAGCACGGACTAGCGGGAAGTATTACAATGAGCAGTTCTTC. The encoded protein is CASSQEGARTSGKYYNEQFF.

This clone is a singleton in its sample. The gene calls are TRBV19 and TRBJ2-4; D unresolved. CDR1 is LNHDA, CDR2 SQIVND, per germline (reference sequence). The length of the CDR3 is 11 residues. V dropped 8 bases and J dropped 6 bases, with 8 bases sitting between them. The CDR3 region is CASAGRNIQYF. The CDR3 bases are TGTGCCAGTGCCGGCAGAAACATTCAGTACTTC.

The chain is built from TRBV19 and TRBJ2-1; maybe TRBD1 (6 bases). The CDR3 has 15 residues. The V end lost 5 bases, the J end lost 9 bases, and 20 bases lay between the germline ends. Germline V gives CDR1 LNHDA, CDR2 SQIVND (reference sequence). CDR3 DNA sequence: TGTGCCAGTAGTCACGGACAGTTCAGCGGTATTGAGCAGTTCTTC. Its protein is CASSHGQFSGIEQFF. Using reference TRBV19 and TRBJ2-1 for the parts outside the CDR3, the full variable domain is DGGITQSPKYLFRKEGQNVTLSCEQNLNHDAMYWYRQDPGQGLRLIYYSQIVNDFQKGDIAEGYSVSREKKESFPLTVTSAQKNPTAFYLCASSHGQFSGIEQFFGPGTRLTVL.

CDR3 bases: TGTGCCAGCAGCCCCCGCTCAATTGGTGGTAATGAGCAGTTCTTC. Amino acid sequence: CASSPRSIGGNEQFF. The gene calls are TRBV3-1 (or the pseudogene TRBV3-2) and TRBJ2-1, with unresolved D. V lost 4 bases and J 7 bases, leaving 17 bases between the germline ends. Per the germline V gene, CDR1 is LGHDT and CDR2 is YNNKEL (reference sequence). The CDR3 is 15 residues long.

CDR3 coding DNA: TGTGCCAGCGGCGAAACCGGGGAGCTGTTTTTT. The encoded protein is CASGETGELFF. This chain links TRBV12-3 or TRBV12-4 with TRBJ2-2, with no clear D. V lost 8 bases and J lost 5, with 6 bases in between. The CDR3 runs to 11 residues.

This clone has only a few counts. The V gene is TRBV27, the J gene TRBJ1-1; weak D call: TRBD1 (6 bases). V was cut by 3 bases and J by 1 base, with 15 bases left in between. This CDR3 has 16 amino acids. Germline V gene lookup returns CDR1 MNHEY and CDR2 SMNVEV (reference sequence). The CDR3 here is CASSFGRGGGNTEAFF. CDR3 in DNA: TGTGCCAGCAGTTTTGGCAGGGGAGGGGGGAACACTGAAGCTTTCTTT.

This clone was observed a single time. The rearrangement uses TRBV4-2 and TRBJ1-5; D perhaps matches TRBD1 (5 bases). In germline, CDR1 is LGHNA, CDR2 YNFKEQ. The CDR3 consists of 14 residues. With 0 bases removed from V and 2 bases from J, the gap between germline ends came to 5 bases. The CDR3 DNA reads as TGTGCCAGCAGCCAAGACAGGGGCAATCAGCCCCAGCATTTT. Translating gives CASSQDRGNQPQHF.

The V gene is TRBV5-5, the J gene TRBJ2-7, with D maybe TRBD1 (5 bases). Looked up from germline, CDR1 is SGHKS and CDR2 is YYEKEE (reference sequence). V dropped 0 bases and J dropped 4 bases, with 11 bases sitting between them. The CDR3 consists of 14 residues. The CDR3 reads CASSLAGRVYEQYF. The CDR3 DNA sequence: TGTGCCAGCAGCTTGGCGGGCAGGGTTTACGAGCAGTACTTC.

This chain connects TRBV19 to TRBJ1-5; no clear D gene. Germline V CDR1 and CDR2: LNHDA, SQIVND (reference sequence). This CDR3 contains 14 residues. Trimming removed 4 bases from V and 3 bases from J, with 10 bases in between. This chain's CDR3 is CASSRGSDNQPQHF. The CDR3, as DNA: TGTGCCAGTAGTAGAGGGTCGGACAATCAGCCCCAGCATTTT.

The count of this clone is one. The chain carries TRBV5-8 and TRBJ2-7; 10 bases are shared with TRBD1. This CDR3 is built from 14 residues. Trimming took 7 bases from V and 5 from J; bases not matched to a gene: 9. Germline V gene lookup returns CDR1 SGHTS and CDR2 YDEGEE. The CDR3 spells CASRLWGQGNEQYF. DNA of the CDR3: TGTGCCAGCCGACTCTGGGGACAGGGGAACGAGCAGTACTTC.

CDR3 residues: CASGDRAQATNEKLFF. In nucleotides, the CDR3 is TGTGCCAGTGGGGACAGGGCCCAAGCAACTAATGAAAAACTGTTTTTT. The V call is TRBV27, the J call TRBJ1-4, with 9 bases matching TRBD1. The germline gives CDR1 MNHEY, CDR2 SMNVEV (reference sequence). CDR3 length: 16 residues. The V gene end was trimmed by 9 bases and the J gene end by 0 bases; junction bases not matched to a gene: 8.

The CDR3: CASSLSSQSWDGYTF. In DNA, the CDR3 is TGTGCCAGCTCACTTTCTTCACAGTCCTGGGATGGCTACACCTTC. The chain recombines TRBV18 with TRBJ1-2; D gene uncertain. Looked up from germline, CDR1 is KGHSH and CDR2 is LQKENI. The CDR3 sequence is 15 residues long. V gave up 4 bases and J gave up 6 bases, with 18 bases separating them.

The rearrangement links TRBV12-3 or TRBV12-4 to TRBJ1-5, with D unclear. The CDR3 consists of 13 residues. Deletions cut 8 bases from V and 9 bases from J, with 17 bases between. In DNA, the CDR3 is TGTGCCAGCCTCGGACTGCCCGGCGGGCCCCAGCATTTT. Its translation: CASLGLPGGPQHF.

The CDR3 nucleotides are TGTGCCAGCAGAAGGCAGGGATCTCGCACCGGGGAGCTGTTTTTT. It specifies CASRRQGSRTGELFF. This chain joins TRBV2 and TRBJ2-2, with D maybe TRBD1 (5 bases). This CDR3 is built from 15 residues. CDR1 and CDR2 from the germline V gene are SNHLY and FYNNEI. Deletions cut 6 bases from V and 4 bases from J, with 15 bases between.